The 10 T cell receptor beta chains given below trace back to one sample, sequenced in a study of T-cell reconstitution after alpha-beta-depleted transplantation in children. Unique molecular identifiers were built into the TCRbeta library. TCRdb reprocessed the PCR reads via MiXCR and lists one record per CDR3 protein. Found here are fewer than 700,000 distinct CDR3 sequences, under 15% of them singletons; the top ten hold 2.2%. The sequenced sample was PBMCs, mostly from graft donor cells, obtained 360 days after TCRalphabeta/CD19-depleted stem cell transplant. All receptors derive from a male patient younger than 18 who had a stem cell transplant for acute myeloid leukemia, so the T cells may come from the graft donor.

This clonotype was seen a few times. The chain is built from TRBV11-3 and TRBJ2-3; D assignment may be TRBD1 or TRBD2 (5 bases each). Per germline, CDR1 SGHNT and CDR2 YENEEA. V gave up 3 bases and J gave up 0 bases, with 13 bases separating them. CDR3 size: 16 residues. The CDR3 coding sequence is TGTGCCAGCAGCTTGTTCGGGACGGATAGCACAGATACGCAGTATTTT. Its translation: CASSLFGTDSTDTQYF.

The V call is TRBV12-3 or TRBV12-4, the J call TRBJ2-1, with a tentative D call TRBD2 (5 bases). The V end was cut by 6 bases, the J end by 0 bases, with 9 bases between. The CDR3 length is 14 residues. The CDR3: CASSKRSSYNEQFF. The CDR3 DNA follows: TGTGCCAGCAGCAAGCGGAGCTCCTACAATGAGCAGTTCTTC.

The chain is built from TRBV28 and TRBJ2-5, with 9 bases matching TRBD1. CDR3 length: 21 residues. Germline CDR1 reads MDHEN; CDR2 reads SYDVKM. With 2 bases clipped from V and 5 bases from J, the junction kept 24 bases outside the gene matches. The CDR3 DNA follows: TGTGCCAGCAGTTTAGGTGTGCTTGGCAGGGACAGGGCCGGTCCTTGGGAGACCCAGTACTTC. Translation gives CASSLGVLGRDRAGPWETQYF.

V is TRBV20-1 and J is TRBJ2-4; 10 nucleotides agree with TRBD1. The V segment lost 5 bases and the J segment 0 bases; nucleotides outside the gene matches: 16. The CDR3 has 19 residues. Germline CDR1 is DFQATT and CDR2 is SNEGSKA (reference sequence). Here the CDR3 reads CSAGPGQGLLRLAKNIQYF. The CDR3 bases are TGCAGTGCTGGACCGGGACAGGGGCTTCTGAGACTAGCCAAAAACATTCAGTACTTC.

In regard to this clonotype: Mismatch with germline at one junction end may stem from a read error. The V gene is TRBV15, the J gene TRBJ2-7; 8 positions match TRBD2. CDR1 is LNHNV and CDR2 is YYDKDF in the germline V gene (reference sequence). CDR3 length equals 15 residues. CDR3 bases: TGTGCCACCAGCACACTAGCGGAGTACACCTACGGGCAGTACTTC. Translation gives CATSTLAEYTYGQYF.

J is TRBJ2-1 and V is TRBV19; TRBD2 matches 7 bases. CDR3 length: 15 amino acids. With 1 base clipped from V and 9 bases from J, the junction kept 9 bases outside the gene matches. Germline assignment: CDR1 LNHDA and CDR2 SQIVND (reference sequence). The CDR3: CASSIGGTKLSEQFF. DNA for the CDR3: TGTGCCAGTAGTATAGGGGGGACTAAACTGAGTGAGCAGTTCTTC.

This chain uses TRBV4-3 with TRBJ2-3; 13 nucleotides line up with TRBD2. Looked up from germline, CDR1 is LGHNA and CDR2 is YSLEER. The J segment lost 1 base and the V segment lost 0 bases, leaving 4 bases of the junction unmatched. This CDR3 contains 18 residues. CDR3 sequence (DNA): TGCGCCAGCAGCCAAGATGGAGGACTAGCGGGAGGCACAGATACGCAGTATTTT. It encodes CASSQDGGLAGGTDTQYF.

This clonotype was found a few times. V usage is TRBV20-1 and J usage is TRBJ2-7, with D maybe TRBD2 (5 bases). V was shortened by 0 bases and J by 0 bases, with 15 bases between the two germline ends. Germline loops: CDR1 DFQATT, CDR2 SNEGSKA (reference sequence). The CDR3 is 16 amino acids. In nucleotides, the CDR3 is TGCAGTGCTAGAGATCTTTTTCGGGGTAGCTCCTACGAGCAGTACTTC. It translates to CSARDLFRGSSYEQYF.

This clonotype was counted only a few times. The rearrangement links TRBV11-2 to TRBJ1-4; D gene uncertain. Looked up from germline, CDR1 is SGHAT and CDR2 is FQNNGV. The V end lost 1 base, the J end lost 8 bases, and 11 bases lay between the germline ends. CDR3 length: 14 residues. The CDR3, as DNA: TGTGCCAGCAGCTTAGTCACCTTCAGGGAAAAACTGTTTTTT. It codes for CASSLVTFREKLFF.

The chain couples TRBV20-1 to TRBJ2-5; the D gene could be TRBD1 or TRBD2 (5 bases each). Germline V gives CDR1 DFQATT, CDR2 SNEGSKA (reference sequence). CDR3 length: 16 residues. Trimming left V 1 base short and J 2 bases short, with 17 bases between. CDR3 sequence reads: CSARGRESGRQETQYF. The CDR3 nucleotides are TGCAGTGCTAGAGGCAGGGAGAGCGGACGTCAAGAGACCCAGTACTTC.